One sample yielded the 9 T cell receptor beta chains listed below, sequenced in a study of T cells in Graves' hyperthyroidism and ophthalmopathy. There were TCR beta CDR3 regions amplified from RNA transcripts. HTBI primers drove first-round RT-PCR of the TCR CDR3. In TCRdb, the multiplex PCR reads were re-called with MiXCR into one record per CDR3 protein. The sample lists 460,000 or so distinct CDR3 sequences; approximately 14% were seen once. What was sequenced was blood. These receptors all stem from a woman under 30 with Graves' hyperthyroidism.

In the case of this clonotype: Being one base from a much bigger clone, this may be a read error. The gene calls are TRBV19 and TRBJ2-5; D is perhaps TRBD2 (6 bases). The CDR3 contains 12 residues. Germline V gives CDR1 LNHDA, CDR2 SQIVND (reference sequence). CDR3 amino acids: CASSGPRETHYF. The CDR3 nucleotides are TGTGCCAGCAGCGGGCCCAGGGAGACCCACTACTTC.

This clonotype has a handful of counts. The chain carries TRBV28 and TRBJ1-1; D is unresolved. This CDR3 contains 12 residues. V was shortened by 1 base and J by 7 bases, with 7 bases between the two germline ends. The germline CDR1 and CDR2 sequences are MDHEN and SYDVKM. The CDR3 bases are TGTGCCAGCAGTTTATATAATTTTGAAGCTTTCTTT. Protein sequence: CASSLYNFEAFF.

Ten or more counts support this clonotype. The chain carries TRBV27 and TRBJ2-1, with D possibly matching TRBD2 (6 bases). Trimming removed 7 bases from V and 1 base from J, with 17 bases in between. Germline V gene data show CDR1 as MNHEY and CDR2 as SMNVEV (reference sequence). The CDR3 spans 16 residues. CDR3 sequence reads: CASKEGPTLSYNEQFF. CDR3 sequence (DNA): TGTGCCAGCAAGGAGGGGCCCACACTATCCTACAATGAGCAGTTCTTC.

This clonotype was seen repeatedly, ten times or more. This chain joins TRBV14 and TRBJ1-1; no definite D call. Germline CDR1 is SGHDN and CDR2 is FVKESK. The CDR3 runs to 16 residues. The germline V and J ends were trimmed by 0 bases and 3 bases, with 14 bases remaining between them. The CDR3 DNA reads TGTGCCAGCAGCCAAGACCGAGGTACGGGTTACACTGAAGCTTTCTTT. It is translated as CASSQDRGTGYTEAFF. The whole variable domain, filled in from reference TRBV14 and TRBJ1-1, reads EAGVTQFPSHSVIEKGQTVTLRCDPISGHDNLYWYRRVMGKEIKFLLHFVKESKQDESGMPNNRFLAERTGGTYSTLKVQPAELEDSGVYFCASSQDRGTGYTEAFFGQGTRLTVV.

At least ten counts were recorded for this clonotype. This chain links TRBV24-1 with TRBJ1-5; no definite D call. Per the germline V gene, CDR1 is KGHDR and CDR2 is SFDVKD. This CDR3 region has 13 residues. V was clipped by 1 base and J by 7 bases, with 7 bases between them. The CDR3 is CATSDLLRQPQHF. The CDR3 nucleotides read TGTGCCACCAGTGATTTATTGCGGCAGCCCCAGCATTTT.

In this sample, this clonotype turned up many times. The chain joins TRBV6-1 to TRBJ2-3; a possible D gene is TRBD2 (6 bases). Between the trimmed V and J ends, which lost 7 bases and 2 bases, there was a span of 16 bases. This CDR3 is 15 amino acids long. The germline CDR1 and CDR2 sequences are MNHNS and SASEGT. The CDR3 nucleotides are TGTGCCAGCAAACCCGGGACTTCCTTCACAGATACGCAGTATTTT. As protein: CASKPGTSFTDTQYF.

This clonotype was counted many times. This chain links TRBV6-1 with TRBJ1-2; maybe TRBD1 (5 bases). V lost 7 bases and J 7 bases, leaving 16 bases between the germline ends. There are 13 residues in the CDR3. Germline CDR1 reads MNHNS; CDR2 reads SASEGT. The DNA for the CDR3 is TGTGCCAGCAAAGACCCGGGACCGTCTGGCTACACCTTC. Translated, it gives CASKDPGPSGYTF.

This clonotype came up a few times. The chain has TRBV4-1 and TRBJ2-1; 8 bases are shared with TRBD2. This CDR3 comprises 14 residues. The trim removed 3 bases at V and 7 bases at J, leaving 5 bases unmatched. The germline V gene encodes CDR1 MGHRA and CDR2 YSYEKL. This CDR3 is CASSHREGKNEQFF. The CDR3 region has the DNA TGCGCCAGCAGCCACCGGGAGGGGAAGAATGAGCAGTTCTTC.

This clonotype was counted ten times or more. The DNA of the CDR3 is TGTGCCAGCAAGGAGACTAGCGGCTCCTACGAGCAGTACTTC. As protein: CASKETSGSYEQYF. The chain uses TRBV2 and TRBJ2-7; 9 bases are a match to TRBD2. Losses at the gene ends were 7 bases for V and 0 bases for J; bases not matched to a gene: 4. There are 14 residues in the CDR3. Germline V CDR1 and CDR2: SNHLY, FYNNEI.